Below, 18 T cell receptor beta chains from the same sample are listed, as sequenced in a study of identifying expanded T cells in peripheral blood. Clones were read by immunoSEQ multiplex PCR, and TCRdb kept only the in-frame ones, dropping some. The sample shows some 90,000 clones, approximately 90% of them seen only once. Material for sequencing was blood. The receptors originated from a person between 18 and 75 years old in good health.

The rearrangement joins TRBV7-2 to TRBJ2-5; D possibly uses TRBD1 or TRBD2 (5 bases each). CDR3 length: 17 residues. The V and J ends lost 4 bases and 3 bases respectively, with 21 bases between them. Per germline, CDR1 SGHTA and CDR2 FQGNSA. CDR3 protein: CASSSKGARDGKETQYF. CDR3 in DNA: TGTGCCAGCAGCTCAAAAGGTGCTCGGGACGGCAAAGAGACCCAGTACTTC. The full variable domain, with the rest looked up from reference TRBV7-2 and TRBJ2-5, is GAGVSQSPSNKVTEKGKDVELRCDPISGHTALYWYRQSLGQGLEFLIYFQGNSAPDKSGLPSDRFSAERTGGSVSTLTIQRTQQEDSAVYLCASSSKGARDGKETQYFGPGTRLLVL.

This chain joins TRBV9 and TRBJ2-3; D may correspond to TRBD1 or TRBD2 (6 bases each). This CDR3 has 15 residues. Per germline, CDR1 SGDLS and CDR2 YYNGEE. The V gene lost 0 bases and the J gene lost 2 bases, with 10 bases spanning the gap. The CDR3 loop is CASSVAGATTDTQYF. CDR3 nucleotides: TGTGCCAGCAGCGTAGCGGGGGCCACCACAGATACGCAGTATTTT. The full variable domain, its missing parts supplied by reference TRBV9 and TRBJ2-3, is DSGVTQTPKHLITATGQRVTLRCSPRSGDLSVYWYQQSLDQGLQFLIQYYNGEERAKGNILERFSAQQFPDLHSELNLSSLELGDSALYFCASSVAGATTDTQYFGPGTRLTVL.

This clone was seen just once. The chain's CDR3 is CASSPGTENEQFF. CDR3 DNA: TGTGCCAGCAGCCCCGGGACAGAGAATGAGCAGTTCTTC. This chain connects TRBV4-2 to TRBJ2-1; 7 nucleotides align to TRBD1. V was pared by 4 bases and J by 7 bases, with 4 bases of the junction left unmatched. Per germline, CDR1 LGHNA and CDR2 YNFKEQ. This CDR3 has 13 residues.

This clone was detected only a few times. This rearrangement joins TRBV9 to TRBJ2-6; weak D call: TRBD2 (5 bases). Trimming shortened V by 0 bases and J by 2 bases, and 6 bases separated the two germline ends. Per germline, CDR1 SGDLS and CDR2 YYNGEE. The CDR3 contains 15 residues. DNA for the CDR3: TGTGCCAGCAGCGTAGGAGGGCCTGGGGCCAACGTCCTGACTTTC. Its translation is CASSVGGPGANVLTF.

This chain links TRBV2 with TRBJ1-1; the match to TRBD1 covers 8 bases. The germline V gene encodes CDR1 SNHLY and CDR2 FYNNEI. With V trimmed by 11 bases and J by 1 base, 3 bases remained unmatched. This CDR3 is built from 12 residues. The DNA of the CDR3 is TGTGCCGCCGGGACAGGGAACACTGAAGCTTTCTTT. It specifies CAAGTGNTEAFF. Supplemented by reference TRBV2 and TRBJ1-1, the full variable domain reads EPEVTQTPSHQVTQMGQEVILRCVPISNHLYFYWYRQILGQKVEFLVSFYNNEISEKSEIFDDQFSVERPDGSNFTLKIRSTKLEDSAMYFCAAGTGNTEAFFGQGTRLTVV.

In this sample, this clone turned up once. The chain has TRBV4-1 and TRBJ2-1, with a tentative D call TRBD2 (6 bases). The length of the CDR3 is 16 residues. The germline V and J ends were trimmed by 3 bases and 0 bases, with 12 bases remaining between them. Germline loops: CDR1 MGHRA, CDR2 YSYEKL. CDR3 region: CASSHPGESSYNEQFF. The CDR3 bases are TGCGCCAGCAGCCACCCGGGGGAAAGCTCCTACAATGAGCAGTTCTTC.

The chain recombines TRBV5-1 with TRBJ1-1, with a tentative D call TRBD1 (6 bases). The germline gives CDR1 SGHRS, CDR2 YFSETQ. The V gene lost 2 bases and the J gene lost 3 bases, with 20 bases spanning the gap. This CDR3 contains 17 residues. CDR3 sequence (DNA): TGCGCCAGCAGCTTTTCCCCAAATACCAACAGGGACACTGAAGCTTTCTTT. Amino acid sequence: CASSFSPNTNRDTEAFF.

The chain joins TRBV5-8 to TRBJ2-3; D unresolved. CDR1 is SGHTS, CDR2 YDEGEE, per germline. V was pared by 3 bases and J by 2 bases, with 7 bases between. The CDR3 consists of 13 residues. CDR3 sequence reads: CASSSPYTDTQYF. The CDR3 DNA reads TGTGCCAGCAGCTCACCATACACAGATACGCAGTATTTT.

This clone was found a few times. The genes are TRBV11-2 and TRBJ1-6; D is unclear. Germline V gene data show CDR1 as SGHAT and CDR2 as FQNNGV. This CDR3 has 15 residues. V lost 1 base and J 5 bases, leaving 9 bases between the germline ends. In DNA, the CDR3 is TGTGCCAGCAGCTTAGGGAGGTCTCATAATTCACCCCTCCACTTT. Its translation: CASSLGRSHNSPLHF.

The chain uses TRBV29-1 and TRBJ1-4; TRBD1 agrees at 8 bases. This CDR3 contains 13 residues. The V and J ends lost 5 bases and 8 bases, in that order; junction bases with no gene match: 7. CDR1 and CDR2 (germline): SQVTM, ANQGSEA. The DNA of the CDR3 is TGCAGCGTTCGACAGGGGCGTTGGGAAAAACTGTTTTTT. It yields the protein CSVRQGRWEKLFF.

The V gene is TRBV2, the J gene TRBJ2-7; tentative D call: TRBD1 (5 bases). This CDR3 region has 14 residues. The V end was cut by 0 bases, the J end by 7 bases, with 13 bases between. Looked up from germline, CDR1 is SNHLY and CDR2 is FYNNEI. CDR3 in amino acids: CASSEAAGLREQYF. The CDR3 DNA reads TGTGCCAGCAGTGAAGCGGCAGGGTTGAGGGAGCAGTACTTC.

V gene TRBV6-5 combines with J gene TRBJ1-4; a possible D gene is TRBD1 (5 bases). The germline V gene has CDR1 MNHEY and CDR2 SVGAGI. The CDR3 spans 14 residues. V was pared by 4 bases and J by 3 bases, with 9 bases between. As DNA, the CDR3 is TGTGCCAGCAGTTCCGGGGGGGCTAATGAAAAACTGTTTTTT. It encodes CASSSGGANEKLFF.

The gene calls are TRBV11-2 and TRBJ2-2, with D possibly TRBD2 on 5 matching bases. Germline lookup yields CDR1 SGHAT and CDR2 FQNNGV. Trimming pared 6 bases from V and 9 bases from J, leaving 8 bases between. The CDR3 covers 11 residues. The CDR3 loop reads CASRLVRELFF. DNA for the CDR3: TGTGCCAGCAGACTAGTCAGGGAGCTGTTTTTT.

The CDR3 protein is CASSLQAGELFF. CDR3 bases: TGCGCCAGCAGCTTGCAGGCCGGGGAGCTGTTTTTT. The chain carries TRBV5-1 and TRBJ2-2; no reliable D call. Trimming stripped 1 base from V and 6 bases from J, with 4 bases between. The CDR3 is 12 amino acids. In germline, CDR1 is SGHRS, CDR2 YFSETQ.

The genes are TRBV28 and TRBJ2-1; 7 bases are shared with TRBD2. The CDR3 covers 15 residues. CDR1 is MDHEN and CDR2 is SYDVKM in the germline V gene. V was pared by 6 bases and J by 0 bases, with 5 bases of the junction left unmatched. CDR3 nucleotides: TGTGCCAGCAGCCCGGGGGGTAGCTCCTACAATGAGCAGTTCTTC. It translates to CASSPGGSSYNEQFF.

Only one count was recorded for this clone. The V and J genes are TRBV13 and TRBJ2-1; a weak D match, TRBD2 (7 bases). CDR3 length equals 15 residues. Germline loops: CDR1 PRHDT, CDR2 FYEKMQ (reference sequence). V lost 6 bases to trimming and J lost 0 bases, with 12 bases between them. Here the CDR3 DNA reads TGTGCCAGCAGTTACGGGGGGCCCTCCTACAATGAGCAGTTCTTC. Amino acid sequence: CASSYGGPSYNEQFF.

The V and J genes are TRBV29-1 and TRBJ1-5; D call uncertain. Trimming stripped 4 bases from V and 2 bases from J, with 3 bases between. Germline loops: CDR1 SQVTM, CDR2 ANQGSEA. The CDR3 covers 11 residues. This CDR3 is CSVGGNQPQHF. In nucleotides, the CDR3 is TGCAGCGTTGGAGGCAATCAGCCCCAGCATTTT.

In this sample, this clone turned up once. This sequence joins TRBV27 and TRBJ1-5; 8 bases fit TRBD1. The length of the CDR3 is 15 residues. Losses at the gene ends were 4 bases for V and 2 bases for J; bases not matched to a gene: 4. Germline V gives CDR1 MNHEY, CDR2 SMNVEV (reference sequence). CDR3 loop: CASSSGQAGNQPQHF. In DNA, the CDR3 is TGTGCCAGCAGTTCGGGACAGGCCGGCAATCAGCCCCAGCATTTT.